The sequence of this T cell receptor beta chain was determined in a study of long-term antiretroviral therapy in people with HIV. Prior to DNA extraction, the samples held roughly 1-10 million cryopreserved PBMC. This clone ranks as medium-sized (0.01 to 0.1%). The V and J ends lost 4 bases and 9 bases respectively, with 13 bases between them. Germline CDR1 is SNHLY and CDR2 is FYNNEI. The CDR3 is 13 amino acids. Samples were assayed with immunoSEQ v3.0 at survey level. A target of 40,000-50,000 T-cell genomes per sample was set for sequencing. Produced via immunoSEQ multiplex PCR; TCRdb's table is partial and in-frame only. This table holds 20,000 to 25,000 clones, 88% found once.

This rearrangement joins TRBV2 to TRBJ2-1, with D hard to call. This material consisted of unsorted PBMCs, taken 2.3 years after starting antiretroviral therapy. The clonotype originates from a man aged 55 to 69 with HIV. The CDR3 here is CASSGDRHVEQFF. The CDR3 DNA reads TGTGCCAGCAGTGGAGACCGACATGTTGAGCAGTTCTTC.